Listed below are T cell receptor beta chains from one sample, sequenced in a study of blood T cells in healthy people across ages. TCRdb passed the 5' RACE reads through MiXCR, listing each CDR3 protein once. The table includes 700,000 or so distinct CDR3 sequences, about 24% detected once. The sequenced sample consisted of blood. These receptors were taken from a man between 65 and 79 years old in good health. Each CDR3 is given with its conserved first and last residue. A D gene is named only where the DNA matches it firmly. Not all rows give a size; the values are once, few, many and, for expanded clones, a class.

NA,TRBJ1-2,NA,TRBV5-1,CASSLSPADNYGYTF,TGCGCCAGCAGCTTGTCGCCGGCCGATAACTATGGCTACACCTTC
NA,TRBJ2-3,NA,TRBV7-3,CASSLTATWDTQYF,TGTGCCAGCAGCTTAACAGCCACCTGGGATACGCAGTATTTT
NA,TRBJ2-6,NA,TRBV12-3/TRBV12-4,CASKPQSGANVLTF,TGTGCCAGCAAACCCCAGTCTGGGGCCAACGTCCTGACTTTC
TRBD2,TRBJ2-3,few,TRBV5-1,CASSFPSGASTDTQYF,TGCGCCAGCAGTTTCCCTAGCGGGGCCAGCACAGATACGCAGTATTTT
TRBD2,TRBJ2-1,NA,TRBV7-3,CASSSGLGSNEQFF,TGTGCCAGCAGCTCCGGACTAGGATCCAATGAGCAGTTCTTC
NA,TRBJ2-3,few,TRBV18,CASSLLGGRATDTQYF,TGTGCCAGCTCACTTCTCGGGGGGCGCGCGACAGATACGCAGTATTTT
TRBD2,TRBJ2-1,many,TRBV29-1,CSVSPGLAGGYNEQFF,TGCAGCGTTTCTCCGGGACTAGCGGGGGGGTACAATGAGCAGTTCTTC
NA,TRBJ2-1,NA,TRBV20-1,CSARLQGHYNEQFF,TGCAGTGCTAGGCTTCAGGGACATTACAATGAGCAGTTCTTC
TRBD2,TRBJ2-1,few,TRBV4-3,CASSQGTSGSYEQFF,TGCGCCAGCAGCCAAGGAACTAGCGGGAGCTATGAGCAGTTCTTC
TRBD2,TRBJ2-5,many,TRBV5-1,CASSARLAAIQETQYF,TGCGCCAGCAGCGCCCGACTAGCTGCGATCCAAGAGACCCAGTACTTC
NA,TRBJ2-7,NA,TRBV4-3,CASSPGGLATPMYF,TGCGCCAGCAGCCCGGGGGGCCTAGCGACCCCCATGTACTTC
NA,TRBJ2-3,NA,TRBV7-7,CASSLVGPPGPGALDTQYF,TGTGCCAGCAGCTTAGTAGGTCCACCCGGGCCCGGGGCGTTGGATACGCAGTATTTT
TRBD1,TRBJ1-1,NA,TRBV6-5,CASSEQGADTEAFF,TGTGCCAGCAGTGAACAGGGGGCGGACACTGAAGCTTTCTTT
TRBD2,TRBJ2-2,NA,TRBV6-5,CAGSSRTSGELFF,TGTGCCGGCAGTTCCCGGACTAGCGGGGAGCTGTTTTTT
NA,TRBJ2-7,NA,TRBV20-1,CSAGKGGRGFYEQYF,TGCAGTGCTGGGAAGGGGGGACGAGGGTTCTACGAGCAGTACTTC
NA,TRBJ2-3,NA,TRBV20-1,CSAGLSSGTNTQYF,TGCAGTGCTGGACTGTCAAGCGGGACAAATACGCAGTATTTT
TRBD2,TRBJ2-1,NA,TRBV7-2,CASSSGLAGGAGNEQFF,TGTGCCAGCAGCTCCGGACTAGCGGGGGGGGCAGGCAATGAGCAGTTCTTC
NA,TRBJ2-1,few,TRBV6-2/TRBV6-3,CASSSWGQVYNEQFF,TGTGCCAGCAGTTCCTGGGGCCAAGTCTACAATGAGCAGTTCTTC
NA,TRBJ2-1,NA,TRBV7-9,CASSLGESSPFF,TGTGCCAGCAGCCTAGGGGAGAGCTCCCCGTTCTTC
NA,TRBJ2-5,NA,TRBV6-1,CASSVVGGWETQYF,TGTGCCAGCAGTGTAGTGGGGGGCTGGGAGACCCAGTACTTC
NA,TRBJ2-3,NA,TRBV5-1,CASSLFSRADTQYF,TGCGCCAGCAGCCTTTTTAGCCGGGCAGATACGCAGTATTTT
TRBD2,TRBJ2-3,NA,TRBV10-3,CAISAGVSTDTQYF,TGTGCCATCAGCGCGGGGGTCAGCACAGATACGCAGTATTTT
TRBD2,TRBJ2-5,few,TRBV3-1,CASSHSGGPQETQYF,TGTGCCAGCAGCCACTCGGGGGGTCCCCAAGAGACCCAGTACTTC
NA,TRBJ1-1,NA,TRBV6-2/TRBV6-3,CASSQNRENTEAFF,TGTGCCAGCAGCCAAAACAGGGAGAACACTGAAGCTTTCTTT
TRBD1,TRBJ2-1,NA,TRBV6-4,CASASGGSYNEQFF,TGTGCCAGCGCCTCAGGGGGCTCCTACAATGAGCAGTTCTTC
NA,TRBJ2-5,few,TRBV7-9,CASSDRTEQETQYF,TGTGCCAGCAGCGACCGGACAGAGCAAGAGACCCAGTACTTC
NA,TRBJ1-3,few,TRBV12-3/TRBV12-4,CASSFWGVYSGNTIYF,TGTGCCAGCAGTTTTTGGGGGGTCTACTCTGGAAACACCATATATTTT
NA,TRBJ1-2,NA,TRBV7-9,CASSPAGRPYGYTF,TGTGCCAGCAGCCCCGCAGGCAGGCCTTATGGCTACACCTTC
TRBD1,TRBJ1-1,NA,TRBV24-1,CATTNRGFTEAFF,TGTGCCACCACTAACAGGGGTTTCACTGAAGCTTTCTTT
TRBD1,TRBJ2-4,few,TRBV7-9,CASSSNRGYRENIQYF,TGTGCCAGCAGCTCAAACAGGGGTTATCGGGAAAACATTCAGTACTTC
TRBD1,TRBJ1-5,NA,TRBV5-1,CASSLGGVSDQPQHF,TGCGCCAGCAGCTTAGGGGGCGTATCGGATCAGCCCCAGCATTTT
TRBD1,TRBJ1-1,few,TRBV6-6,CASSSGQADTEAFF,TGTGCCAGCAGTTCGGGACAGGCGGACACTGAAGCTTTCTTT
TRBD2,TRBJ2-2,NA,TRBV5-1,CASSLLAGGPDTGELFF,TGCGCCAGCAGCTTACTAGCGGGAGGGCCGGACACCGGGGAGCTGTTTTTT
NA,TRBJ2-5,many,TRBV7-8,CASSLTLGGFQETQYF,TGTGCCAGCAGCTTAACGTTAGGGGGTTTCCAAGAGACCCAGTACTTC
TRBD1,TRBJ2-6,few,TRBV5-6,CASSLPTGGSGANVLTF,TGTGCCAGCAGCTTACCCACAGGGGGCTCTGGGGCCAACGTCCTGACTTTC
TRBD2,TRBJ2-1,few,TRBV5-1,CASSLDGTSGGIDEQFF,TGCGCCAGCAGCTTGGACGGGACTAGCGGGGGGATCGATGAGCAGTTCTTC
NA,TRBJ2-4,NA,TRBV21-1,CASIYRRGLNIQYF,TGTGCCAGCATATACCGCCGGGGGCTAAACATTCAGTACTTC
NA,TRBJ2-1,NA,TRBV27,CASGEGNKGKNQFF,TGTGCCAGCGGGGAAGGAAATAAGGGGAAAAATCAGTTCTTC
TRBD2,TRBJ2-1,NA,TRBV28,CASAGRGYNEQFF,TGTGCCAGCGCTGGGAGGGGCTACAATGAGCAGTTCTTC
TRBD2,TRBJ2-3,NA,TRBV20-1,CSAPSASGRTDTQYF,TGCAGTGCCCCCTCAGCTAGCGGGCGCACAGATACGCAGTATTTT
TRBD1,TRBJ1-2,few,TRBV20-1,CSARGGTADGYTF,TGCAGTGCTAGAGGTGGGACAGCCGATGGCTACACCTTC
NA,TRBJ2-1,NA,TRBV20-1,CSALASSYNEQFF,TGCAGTGCTCTAGCGAGCTCCTACAATGAGCAGTTCTTC
NA,TRBJ1-4,NA,TRBV20-1,CSAQRRINEKLFF,TGCAGTGCACAACGGAGGATAAATGAAAAACTGTTTTTT
TRBD1,TRBJ2-2,NA,TRBV5-1,CASRTQTGGRNTGELFF,TGCGCCAGCAGGACACAAACAGGGGGCAGGAACACCGGGGAGCTGTTTTTT
TRBD2,TRBJ2-1,few,TRBV30,CARTSGNGYNEQFF,TGTGCCCGGACTAGCGGGAATGGGTACAATGAGCAGTTCTTC
NA,TRBJ2-7,NA,TRBV6-1,CASSEGRRSEQYF,TGTGCCAGCAGTGAAGGACGGAGAAGCGAGCAGTACTTC
NA,TRBJ1-4,NA,TRBV10-3,CAISDPGTSDEKLFF,TGTGCCATCAGTGATCCCGGGACATCGGATGAAAAACTGTTTTTT
TRBD1,TRBJ2-2,NA,TRBV2,CASSWDRRKTNTGELFF,TGTGCCAGCAGTTGGGACAGGAGAAAAACTAACACCGGGGAGCTGTTTTTT
NA,TRBJ2-1,NA,TRBV12-3/TRBV12-4,CASTQGSSYNEQFF,TGTGCCAGCACCCAGGGGAGCTCCTACAATGAGCAGTTCTTC
NA,TRBJ2-1,many,TRBV7-2,CASSSAGTSYNEQFF,TGTGCCAGCAGCTCAGCCGGGACCTCCTACAATGAGCAGTTCTTC